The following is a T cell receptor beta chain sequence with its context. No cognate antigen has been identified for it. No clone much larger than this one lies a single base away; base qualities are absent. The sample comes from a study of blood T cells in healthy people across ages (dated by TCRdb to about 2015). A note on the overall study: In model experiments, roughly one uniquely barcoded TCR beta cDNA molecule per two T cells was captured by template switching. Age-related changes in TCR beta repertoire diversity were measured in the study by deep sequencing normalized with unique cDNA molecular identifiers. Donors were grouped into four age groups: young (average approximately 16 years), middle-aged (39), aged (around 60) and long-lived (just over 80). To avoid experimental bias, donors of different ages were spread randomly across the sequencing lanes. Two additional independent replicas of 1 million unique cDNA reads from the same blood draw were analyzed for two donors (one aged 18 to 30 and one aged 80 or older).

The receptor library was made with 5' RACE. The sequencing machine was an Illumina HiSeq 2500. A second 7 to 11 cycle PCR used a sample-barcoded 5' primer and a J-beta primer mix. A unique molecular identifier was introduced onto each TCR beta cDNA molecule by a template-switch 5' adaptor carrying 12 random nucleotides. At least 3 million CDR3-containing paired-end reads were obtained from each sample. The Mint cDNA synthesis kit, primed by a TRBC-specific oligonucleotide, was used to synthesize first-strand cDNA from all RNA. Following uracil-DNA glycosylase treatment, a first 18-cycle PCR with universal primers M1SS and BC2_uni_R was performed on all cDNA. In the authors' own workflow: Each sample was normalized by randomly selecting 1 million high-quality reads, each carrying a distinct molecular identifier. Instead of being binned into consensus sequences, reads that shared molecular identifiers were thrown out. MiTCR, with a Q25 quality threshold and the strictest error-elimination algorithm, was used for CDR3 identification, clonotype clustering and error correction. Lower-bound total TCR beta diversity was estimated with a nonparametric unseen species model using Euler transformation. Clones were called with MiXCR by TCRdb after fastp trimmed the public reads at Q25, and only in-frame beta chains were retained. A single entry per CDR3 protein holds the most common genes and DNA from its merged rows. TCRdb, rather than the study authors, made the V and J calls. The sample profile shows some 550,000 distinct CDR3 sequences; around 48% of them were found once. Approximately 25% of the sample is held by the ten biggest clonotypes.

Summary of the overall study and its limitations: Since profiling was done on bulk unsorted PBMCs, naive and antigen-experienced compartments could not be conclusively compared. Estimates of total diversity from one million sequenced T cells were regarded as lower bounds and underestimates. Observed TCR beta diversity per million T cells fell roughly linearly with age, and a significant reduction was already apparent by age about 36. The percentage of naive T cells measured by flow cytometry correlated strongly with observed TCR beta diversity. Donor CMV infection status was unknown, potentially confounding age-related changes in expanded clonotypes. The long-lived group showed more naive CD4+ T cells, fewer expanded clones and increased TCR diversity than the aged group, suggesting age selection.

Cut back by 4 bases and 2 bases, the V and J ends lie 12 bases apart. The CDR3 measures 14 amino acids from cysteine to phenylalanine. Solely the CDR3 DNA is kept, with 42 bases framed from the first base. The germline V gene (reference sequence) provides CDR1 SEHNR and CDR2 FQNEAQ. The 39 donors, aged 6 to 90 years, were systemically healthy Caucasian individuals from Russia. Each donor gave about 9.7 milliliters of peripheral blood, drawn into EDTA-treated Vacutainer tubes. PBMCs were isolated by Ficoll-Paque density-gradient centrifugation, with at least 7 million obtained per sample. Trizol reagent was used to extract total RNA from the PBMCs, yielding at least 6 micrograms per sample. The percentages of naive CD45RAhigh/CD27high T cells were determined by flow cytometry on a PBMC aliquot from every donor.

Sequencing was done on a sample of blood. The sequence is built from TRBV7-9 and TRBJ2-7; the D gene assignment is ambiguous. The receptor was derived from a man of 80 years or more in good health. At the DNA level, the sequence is TGTGCCAGCAGCTCGGAGCGCACCGCCTACGAGCAGTACTTC. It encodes CASSSERTAYEQYF. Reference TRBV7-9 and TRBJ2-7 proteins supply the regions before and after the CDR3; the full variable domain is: DTGVSQNPRHKITKRGQNVTFRCDPISEHNRLYWYRQTLGQGPEFLTYFQNEAQLEKSRLLSDRFSAERPKGSFSTLEIQRTEQGDSAMYLCASSSERTAYEQYFGPGTRLTVT.